The clone carrying this T cell receptor beta chain was seen only a few times. This specimen comes from a study of blood T cell repertoires in COVID-19. Study-wide background: The analysed material was cDNA or gDNA that came from T cells, B-cell-depleted T cells, or PBMCs.

Enrolment of Seattle patients took place during active infection, and they were followed longitudinally. The ends lost 7 bases at V and 4 bases at J; junction bases unmatched: 3. The CDR3 runs to 14 residues. Germline V gene data show CDR1 as SGHTA and CDR2 as FQGNSA. In the original workflow: Amplification of reference gene primers provided the estimated nucleated cell counts. Assay used: immunoSEQ multiplex PCR; TCRdb lists only in-frame clones, some missing. The V and J calls and clone size were taken over from that table, and D and trimming were inferred from the DNA. Here the sample spans fewer than 200,000 clones, 81% being singletons.

The TCR comes from a woman of 80 years or more with COVID-19, enrolled during active disease. The sample consisted of peripheral blood. This chain connects TRBV7-2 to TRBJ2-1; 11 bases match TRBD2. CDR3 sequence reads: CASTRLAGYNEQFF. Here the CDR3 DNA reads TGTGCCAGCACGAGACTAGCGGGGTACAATGAGCAGTTCTTC.